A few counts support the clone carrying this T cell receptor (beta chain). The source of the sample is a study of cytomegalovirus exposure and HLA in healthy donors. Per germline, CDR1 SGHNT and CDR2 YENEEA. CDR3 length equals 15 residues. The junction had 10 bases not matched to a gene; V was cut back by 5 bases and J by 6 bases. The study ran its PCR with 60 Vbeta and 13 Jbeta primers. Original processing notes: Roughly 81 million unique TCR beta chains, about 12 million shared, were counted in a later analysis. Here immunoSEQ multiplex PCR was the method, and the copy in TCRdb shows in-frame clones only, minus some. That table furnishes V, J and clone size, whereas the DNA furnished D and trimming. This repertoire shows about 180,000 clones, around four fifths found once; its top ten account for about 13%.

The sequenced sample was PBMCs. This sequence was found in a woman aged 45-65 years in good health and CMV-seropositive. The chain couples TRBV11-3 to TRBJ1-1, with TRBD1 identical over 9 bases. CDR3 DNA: TGTGCCAGCAGCGTTACAGGGGGCGCGGGAGCTGAAGCTTTCTTT. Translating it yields CASSVTGGAGAEAFF.